This is a list of T cell receptor beta chains from one sample in a study of blood T cell repertoires in COVID-19. Libraries were prepared by immunoSEQ multiplex PCR; TCRdb keeps only in-frame clonotypes and omits some of them. Of some 380,000 clones in the sample, around 87% were seen once. Sequencing was carried out using PBMCs or T cells enriched from blood (not recorded which). The receptors originated from a young man who had recovered from COVID-19. Both conserved end residues are part of each CDR3. Each record gives: V gene, J gene, CDR3 protein.

TRBV12-3/TRBV12-4	TRBJ1-2	CASYRVGYTF
TRBV6-5	TRBJ1-2	CASRPQGFAYGYTF
TRBV15	TRBJ2-3	CATSSRREDTQYF
TRBV12-3/TRBV12-4	TRBJ1-2	CASSPDSNYGYTF
TRBV2	TRBJ1-2	CASRFDSQNYGYTF
TRBV29-1	TRBJ1-1	CSVGTGGTEAFF
TRBV5-1	TRBJ1-3	CASTFGGEGNTIYF
TRBV7-2	TRBJ2-2	CASSLMTATVTGELFF
TRBV7-8	TRBJ2-5	CASRRIAGGSQETQYF
TRBV19	TRBJ2-1	CASSAGTFEQFF
TRBV7-2	TRBJ2-2	CASSASQLNTGELFF
TRBV5-6	TRBJ1-4	CASSSVGVTNEKLFF
TRBV2	TRBJ1-1	CASSPNRGGNTEAFF
TRBV9	TRBJ1-3	CASSVAPGQVAGNTIYF
TRBV4-1	TRBJ2-7	CASSQLSGDLYEQYF
TRBV3-1/TRBV3-2	TRBJ2-7	CASSQSAYEQYF
TRBV19	TRBJ2-7	CASSSRGYEQYF
TRBV30	TRBJ1-3	CAWSLLSGNTIYF
TRBV18	TRBJ1-6	CASSRGGYNSPLHF
TRBV9	TRBJ2-7	CASSFGDHAHEQYF
TRBV15	TRBJ1-2	CATTVDRVNYGYTF
TRBV5-3	TRBJ1-2	CARSFEFSGQGRNYGYTF
TRBV20-1	TRBJ1-5	CSASTGPEGQPQHF
TRBV19	TRBJ1-2	CASTRDSYYGYTF
TRBV6-5	TRBJ2-1	CASSSQLAGGADEQFF
TRBV18	TRBJ1-4	CASSPGQTEEKLFF
TRBV18	TRBJ1-5	CASSPTGDQPQHF
TRBV4-1	TRBJ1-2	CASSQTPGQGGGYTF
TRBV12-3/TRBV12-4	TRBJ2-3	CATLNRGTDTQYF
TRBV7-3	TRBJ2-1	CASSQGIVSRNEQFF
TRBV4-3	TRBJ2-7	CASSQDWGRGYEQYF
TRBV4-1	TRBJ2-3	CASSRAGTGGSDTQYF
TRBV4-1	TRBJ1-4	CASSQDGGQGYEKLFF
TRBV5-1	TRBJ2-7	CASSLAGGQNPYEQYF
TRBV10-3	TRBJ2-1	CAINGDRVNNEQFF
TRBV10-3	TRBJ1-1	CAISLTEAAEAFF
TRBV19	TRBJ1-5	CASKIGGNQPQHF
TRBV24-1	TRBJ2-5	CATSDRTRETQYF
TRBV11-2	TRBJ2-7	CASSLDGLDPYEQYF
TRBV10-2	TRBJ1-1	CASTDRGGELNTEAFF
TRBV10-3	TRBJ1-3	CAIQGGPGNTIYF
TRBV5-4	TRBJ2-3	CASSGGTRTDTQYF
TRBV7-9	TRBJ1-2	CASSSGQGKYGYTF
TRBV12-3/TRBV12-4	TRBJ2-3	CASTPPLTDTQYF
TRBV10-3	TRBJ1-1	CAISESLDTNTEAFF
TRBV19	TRBJ2-2	CASSIGSGGAPGELFF
TRBV6-5	TRBJ1-2	CASRFLLNYGYTF
TRBV21-1	TRBJ2-1	CASSKVRQGADNEQFF
TRBV25-1	TRBJ2-3	CASSETLVHTDTQYF
TRBV30	TRBJ1-4	CAWQDRAGEKLFF
TRBV2	TRBJ1-6	CASSGQNNSPLHF
TRBV7-9	TRBJ2-3	CASSPKSGGRIPPDTQYF
TRBV30	TRBJ1-5	CAWSDAGNQPQHF
TRBV5-1	TRBJ2-7	CASSGGTANSVPEQYF
TRBV10-1	TRBJ1-5	CASSEVQGRGKPQHF
TRBV25-1	TRBJ1-4	CASSNDRASNEKLFF
TRBV6-5	TRBJ1-1	CASILSRGIPTEAFF
TRBV7-9	TRBJ2-7	CASSRDGYEQYF
TRBV5-1	TRBJ2-1	CASSLAVGQASYNEQFF
TRBV7-2	TRBJ2-5	CASSPVKETQYF